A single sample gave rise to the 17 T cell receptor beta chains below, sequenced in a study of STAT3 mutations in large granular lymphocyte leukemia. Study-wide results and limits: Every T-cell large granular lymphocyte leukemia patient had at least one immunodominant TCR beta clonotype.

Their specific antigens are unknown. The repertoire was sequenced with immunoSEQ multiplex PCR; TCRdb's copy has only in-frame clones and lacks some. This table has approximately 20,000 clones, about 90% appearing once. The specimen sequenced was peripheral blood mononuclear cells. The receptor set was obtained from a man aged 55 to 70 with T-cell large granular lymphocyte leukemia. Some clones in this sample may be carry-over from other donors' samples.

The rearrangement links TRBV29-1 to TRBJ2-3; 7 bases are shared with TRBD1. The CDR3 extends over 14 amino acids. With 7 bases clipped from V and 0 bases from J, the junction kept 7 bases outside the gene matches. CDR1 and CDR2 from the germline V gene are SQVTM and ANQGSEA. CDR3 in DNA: TGCAGCGCCAAGGACAGGCGTAGCACAGATACGCAGTATTTT. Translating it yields CSAKDRRSTDTQYF.

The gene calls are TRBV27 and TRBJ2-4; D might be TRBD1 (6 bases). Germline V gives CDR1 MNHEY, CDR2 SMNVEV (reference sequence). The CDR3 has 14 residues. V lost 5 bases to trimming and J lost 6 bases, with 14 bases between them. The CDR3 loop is CASSIRQDGNIQYF. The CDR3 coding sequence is TGTGCCAGCAGTATCCGACAGGATGGAAACATTCAGTACTTC.

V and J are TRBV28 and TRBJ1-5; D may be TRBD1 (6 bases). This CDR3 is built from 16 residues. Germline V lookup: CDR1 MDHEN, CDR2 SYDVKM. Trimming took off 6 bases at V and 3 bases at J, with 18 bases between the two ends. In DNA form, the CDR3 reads TGTGCCAGCAGCCCGACCGGGACACGGATCAATCAGCCCCAGCATTTT. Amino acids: CASSPTGTRINQPQHF.

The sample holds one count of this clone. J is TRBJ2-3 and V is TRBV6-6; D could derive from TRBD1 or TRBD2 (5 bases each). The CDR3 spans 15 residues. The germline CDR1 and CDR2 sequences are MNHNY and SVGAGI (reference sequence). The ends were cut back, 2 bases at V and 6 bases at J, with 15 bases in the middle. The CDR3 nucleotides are TGTGCCAGCAGTTACGGGGGAACACGACAGGATACGCAGTATTTT. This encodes CASSYGGTRQDTQYF.

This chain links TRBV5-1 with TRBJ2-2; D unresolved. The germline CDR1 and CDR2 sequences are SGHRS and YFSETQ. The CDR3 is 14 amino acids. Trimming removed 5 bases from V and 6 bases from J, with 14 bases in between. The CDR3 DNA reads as TGCGCCAGCAGGGAGAGGCCGACCTCCGGGGAGCTGTTTTTT. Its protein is CASRERPTSGELFF.

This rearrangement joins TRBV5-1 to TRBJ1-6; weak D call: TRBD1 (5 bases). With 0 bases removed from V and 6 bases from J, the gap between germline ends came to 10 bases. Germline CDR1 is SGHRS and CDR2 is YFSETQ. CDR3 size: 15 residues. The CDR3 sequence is CASSLVVQGNSPLHF. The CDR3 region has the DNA TGCGCCAGCAGCTTGGTGGTTCAGGGTAATTCACCCCTCCACTTT. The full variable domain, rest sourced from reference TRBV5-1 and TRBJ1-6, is KAGVTQTPRYLIKTRGQQVTLSCSPISGHRSVSWYQQTPGQGLQFLFEYFSETQRNKGNFPGRFSGRQFSNSRSEMNVSTLELGDSALYLCASSLVVQGNSPLHFGNGTRLTVT.

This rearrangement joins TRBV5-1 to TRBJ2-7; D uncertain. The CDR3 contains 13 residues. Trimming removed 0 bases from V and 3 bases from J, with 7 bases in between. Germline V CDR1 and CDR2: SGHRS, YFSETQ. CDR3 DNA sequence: TGCGCCAGCAGCTTGGTTGGGGTCTACGAGCAGTACTTC. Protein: CASSLVGVYEQYF.

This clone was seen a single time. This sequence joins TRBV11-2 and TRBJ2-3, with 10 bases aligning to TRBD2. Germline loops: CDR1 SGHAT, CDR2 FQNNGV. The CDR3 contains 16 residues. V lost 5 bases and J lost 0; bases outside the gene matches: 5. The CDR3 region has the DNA TGTGCCAGCAGCCTTCTAGCGGGAGCTAGCACAGATACGCAGTATTTT. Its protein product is CASSLLAGASTDTQYF.

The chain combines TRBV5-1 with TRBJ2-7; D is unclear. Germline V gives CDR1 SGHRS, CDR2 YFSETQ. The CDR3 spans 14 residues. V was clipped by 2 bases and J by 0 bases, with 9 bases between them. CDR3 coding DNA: TGCGCCAGCAGCTTTGGCAGGACCTCCTACGAGCAGTACTTC. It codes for CASSFGRTSYEQYF.

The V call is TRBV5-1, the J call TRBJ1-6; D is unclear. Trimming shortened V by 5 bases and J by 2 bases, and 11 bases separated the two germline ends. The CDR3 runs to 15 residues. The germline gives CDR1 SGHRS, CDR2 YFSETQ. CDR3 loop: CASSLLGTYNSPLHF. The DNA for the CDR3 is TGCGCCAGCAGTTTACTGGGCACCTATAATTCACCCCTCCACTTT.

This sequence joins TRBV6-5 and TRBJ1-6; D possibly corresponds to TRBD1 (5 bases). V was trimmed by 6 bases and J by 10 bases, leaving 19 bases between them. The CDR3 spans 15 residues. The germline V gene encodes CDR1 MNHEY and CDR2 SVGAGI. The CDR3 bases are TGTGCCAGCAGCCGCGAGCCCGGGACTTTGTCACCCCTCCACTTT. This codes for CASSREPGTLSPLHF.

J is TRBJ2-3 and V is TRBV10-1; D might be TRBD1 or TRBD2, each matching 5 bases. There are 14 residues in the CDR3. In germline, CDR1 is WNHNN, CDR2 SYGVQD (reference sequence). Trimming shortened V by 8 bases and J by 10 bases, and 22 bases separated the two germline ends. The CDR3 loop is CASGGSEFLDSQYF. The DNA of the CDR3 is TGCGCCAGCGGGGGTAGCGAATTCCTGGATTCGCAGTATTTT.

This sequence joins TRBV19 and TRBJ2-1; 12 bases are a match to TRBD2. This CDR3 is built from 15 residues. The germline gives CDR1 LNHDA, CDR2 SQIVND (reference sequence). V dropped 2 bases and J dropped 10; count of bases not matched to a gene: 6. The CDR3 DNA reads TGTGCCAGTAGTATACTAGCGGGAGGGCTGGGAGAGCAGTTCTTC. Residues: CASSILAGGLGEQFF.

The CDR3 coding sequence is TGTGCCAGCAGCCAAGAACAGGGGGCGGGGGATGGTCAGCCCCAGCATTTT. Amino acid sequence: CASSQEQGAGDGQPQHF. The gene calls are TRBV4-2 and TRBJ1-5, with 9 bases lining up with TRBD1. The CDR3 covers 17 residues. Germline CDR1 is LGHNA and CDR2 is YNFKEQ. V shed 0 bases, J shed 6 bases, and the junction held 9 bases outside the gene matches.

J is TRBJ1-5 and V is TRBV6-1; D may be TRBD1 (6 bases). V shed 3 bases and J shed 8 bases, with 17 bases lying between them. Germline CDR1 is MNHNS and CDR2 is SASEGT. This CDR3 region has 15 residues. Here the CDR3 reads CASSDMGRQAEPQHF. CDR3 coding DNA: TGTGCCAGCAGTGACATGGGCCGACAGGCCGAGCCCCAGCATTTT.

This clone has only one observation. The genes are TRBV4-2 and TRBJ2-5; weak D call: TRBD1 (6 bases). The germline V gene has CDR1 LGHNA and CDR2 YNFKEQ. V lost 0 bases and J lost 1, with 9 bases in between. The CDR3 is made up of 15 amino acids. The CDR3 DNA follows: TGTGCCAGCAGCCAAGACTCAGGGGCCCAAGAGACCCAGTACTTC. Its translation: CASSQDSGAQETQYF.

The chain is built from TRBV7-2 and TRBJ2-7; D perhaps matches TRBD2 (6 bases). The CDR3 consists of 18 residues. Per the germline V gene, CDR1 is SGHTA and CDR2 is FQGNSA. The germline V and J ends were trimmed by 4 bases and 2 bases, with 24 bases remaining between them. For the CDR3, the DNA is TGTGCCAGCAGCTCTCCCCTCGGGGCGGGGAACCTTGCCTACGAGCAGTACTTC. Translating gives CASSSPLGAGNLAYEQYF.